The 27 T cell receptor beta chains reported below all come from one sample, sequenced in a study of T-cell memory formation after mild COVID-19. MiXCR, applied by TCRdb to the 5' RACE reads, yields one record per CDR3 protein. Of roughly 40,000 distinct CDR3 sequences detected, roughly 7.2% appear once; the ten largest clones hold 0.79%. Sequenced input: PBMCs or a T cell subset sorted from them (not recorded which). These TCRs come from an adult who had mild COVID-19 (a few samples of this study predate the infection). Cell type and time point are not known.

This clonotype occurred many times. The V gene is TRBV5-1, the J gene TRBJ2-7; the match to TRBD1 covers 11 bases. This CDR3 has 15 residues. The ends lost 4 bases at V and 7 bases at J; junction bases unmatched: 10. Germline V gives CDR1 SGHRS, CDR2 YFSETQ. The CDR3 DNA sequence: TGCGCCAGCAGCAACAGGACAGGGGGCGCGGGGGAGCAGTACTTC. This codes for CASSNRTGGAGEQYF.

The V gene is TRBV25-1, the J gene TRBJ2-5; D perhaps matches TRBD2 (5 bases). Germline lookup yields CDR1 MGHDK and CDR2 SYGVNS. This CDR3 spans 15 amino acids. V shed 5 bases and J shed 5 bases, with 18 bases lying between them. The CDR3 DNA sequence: TGTGCCAGCAGTCCTACGGGGTCCCGCTGGGAGACCCAGTACTTC. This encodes CASSPTGSRWETQYF.

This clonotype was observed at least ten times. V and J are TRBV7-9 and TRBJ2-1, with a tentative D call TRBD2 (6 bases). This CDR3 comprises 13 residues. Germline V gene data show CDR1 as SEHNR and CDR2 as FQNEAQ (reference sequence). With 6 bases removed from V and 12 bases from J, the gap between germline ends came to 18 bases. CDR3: CASRPGLPGTQFF. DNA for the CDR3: TGTGCCAGCAGACCCGGACTACCCGGGACGCAGTTCTTC.

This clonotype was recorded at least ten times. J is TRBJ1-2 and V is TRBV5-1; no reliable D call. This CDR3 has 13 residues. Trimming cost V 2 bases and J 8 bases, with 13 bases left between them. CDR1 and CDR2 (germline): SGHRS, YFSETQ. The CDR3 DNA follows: TGCGCCAGCAGCTTTCGAGGAATGCACGGCTACACCTTC. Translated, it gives CASSFRGMHGYTF. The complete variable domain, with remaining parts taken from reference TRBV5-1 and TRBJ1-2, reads KAGVTQTPRYLIKTRGQQVTLSCSPISGHRSVSWYQQTPGQGLQFLFEYFSETQRNKGNFPGRFSGRQFSNSRSEMNVSTLELGDSALYLCASSFRGMHGYTFGSGTRLTVV.

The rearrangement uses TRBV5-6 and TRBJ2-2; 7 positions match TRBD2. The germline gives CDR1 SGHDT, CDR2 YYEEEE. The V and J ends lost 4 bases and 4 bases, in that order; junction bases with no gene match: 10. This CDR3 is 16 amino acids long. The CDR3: CASSPMGGTVTGELFF. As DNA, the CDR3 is TGTGCCAGCAGCCCGATGGGGGGGACCGTCACCGGGGAGCTGTTTTTT.

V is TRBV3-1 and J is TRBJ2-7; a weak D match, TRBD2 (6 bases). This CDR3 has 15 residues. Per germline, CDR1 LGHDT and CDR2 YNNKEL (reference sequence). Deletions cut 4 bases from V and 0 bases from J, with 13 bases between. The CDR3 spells CASSRGGGDSYEQYF. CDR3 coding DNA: TGTGCCAGCAGCCGCGGAGGAGGGGACTCCTACGAGCAGTACTTC.

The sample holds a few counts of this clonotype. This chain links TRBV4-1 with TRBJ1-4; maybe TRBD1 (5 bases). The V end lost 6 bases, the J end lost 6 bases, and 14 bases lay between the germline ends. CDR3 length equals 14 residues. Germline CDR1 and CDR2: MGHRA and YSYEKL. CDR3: CASSLQGPDEKLFF. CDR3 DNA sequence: TGCGCCAGCAGTCTTCAGGGTCCGGATGAAAAACTGTTTTTT.

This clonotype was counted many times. CDR3 sequence: CSARRLAGGFEQFF. CDR3 DNA sequence: TGCAGTGCTAGACGACTAGCGGGAGGGTTTGAGCAGTTCTTC. The chain recombines TRBV20-1 with TRBJ2-1; the match to TRBD2 covers 14 bases. Trimming took 2 bases from V and 9 from J; bases not matched to a gene: 3. The CDR3 runs to 14 residues. Germline CDR1 is DFQATT and CDR2 is SNEGSKA (reference sequence).

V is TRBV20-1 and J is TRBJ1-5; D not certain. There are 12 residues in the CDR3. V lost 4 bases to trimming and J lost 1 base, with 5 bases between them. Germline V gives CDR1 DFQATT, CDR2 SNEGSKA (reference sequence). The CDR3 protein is CSAIKSNQPQHF. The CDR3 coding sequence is TGCAGTGCTATAAAGAGCAATCAGCCCCAGCATTTT.

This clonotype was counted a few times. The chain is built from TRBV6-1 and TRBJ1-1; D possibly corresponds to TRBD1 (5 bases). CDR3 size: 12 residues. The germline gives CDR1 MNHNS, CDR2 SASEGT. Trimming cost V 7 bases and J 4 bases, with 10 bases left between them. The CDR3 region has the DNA TGTGCCAGCATAAGGGGTCTCACTGAAGCTTTCTTT. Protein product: CASIRGLTEAFF.

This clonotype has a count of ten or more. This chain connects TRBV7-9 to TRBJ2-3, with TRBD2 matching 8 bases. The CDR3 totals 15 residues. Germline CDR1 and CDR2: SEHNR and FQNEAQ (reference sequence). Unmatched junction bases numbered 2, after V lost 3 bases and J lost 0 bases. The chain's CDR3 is CASSLLAGSTDTQYF. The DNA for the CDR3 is TGTGCCAGCAGCTTGCTAGCGGGCAGCACAGATACGCAGTATTTT.

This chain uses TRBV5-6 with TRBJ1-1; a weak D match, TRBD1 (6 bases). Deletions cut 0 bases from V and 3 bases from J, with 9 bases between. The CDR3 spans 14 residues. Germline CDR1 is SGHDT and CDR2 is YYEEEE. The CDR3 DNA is TGTGCCAGCAGCTTGGGAAGGGGGGACACTGAAGCTTTCTTT. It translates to CASSLGRGDTEAFF.

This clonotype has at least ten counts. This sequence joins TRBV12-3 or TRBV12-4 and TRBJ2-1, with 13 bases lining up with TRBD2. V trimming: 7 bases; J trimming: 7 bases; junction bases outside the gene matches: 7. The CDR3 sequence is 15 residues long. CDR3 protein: CASTQLAGGVNEQFF. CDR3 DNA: TGTGCCAGCACCCAACTAGCGGGGGGGGTAAATGAGCAGTTCTTC.

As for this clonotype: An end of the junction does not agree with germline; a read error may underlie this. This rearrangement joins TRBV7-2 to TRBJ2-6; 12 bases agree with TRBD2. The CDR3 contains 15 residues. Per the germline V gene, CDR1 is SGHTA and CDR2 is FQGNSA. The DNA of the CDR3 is TGCGCCACACTAGCGGGAGGCGCTGGGGCCAACGTCCTGACTTTC. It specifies CATLAGGAGANVLTF.

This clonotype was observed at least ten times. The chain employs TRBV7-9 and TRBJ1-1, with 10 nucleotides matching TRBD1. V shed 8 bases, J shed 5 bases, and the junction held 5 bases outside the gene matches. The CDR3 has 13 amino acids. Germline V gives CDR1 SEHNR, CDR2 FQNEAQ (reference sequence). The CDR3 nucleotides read TGTGCCAGCCTCAGACAGGGGGCGACTGAAGCTTTCTTT. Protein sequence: CASLRQGATEAFF.

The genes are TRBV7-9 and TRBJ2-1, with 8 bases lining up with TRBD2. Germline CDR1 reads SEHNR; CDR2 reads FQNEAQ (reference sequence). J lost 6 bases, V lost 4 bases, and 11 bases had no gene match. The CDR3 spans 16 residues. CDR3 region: CASSSPRAGVSNEQFF. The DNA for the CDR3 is TGTGCCAGCAGCTCCCCCCGAGCGGGAGTATCCAATGAGCAGTTCTTC.

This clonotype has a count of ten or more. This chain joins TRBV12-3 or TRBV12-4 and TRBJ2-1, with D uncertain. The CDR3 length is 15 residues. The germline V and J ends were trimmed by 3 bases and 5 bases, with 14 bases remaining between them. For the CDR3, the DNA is TGTGCCAGCAGTTTTGAAATAAGGGTAAACAATGAGCAGTTCTTC. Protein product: CASSFEIRVNNEQFF.

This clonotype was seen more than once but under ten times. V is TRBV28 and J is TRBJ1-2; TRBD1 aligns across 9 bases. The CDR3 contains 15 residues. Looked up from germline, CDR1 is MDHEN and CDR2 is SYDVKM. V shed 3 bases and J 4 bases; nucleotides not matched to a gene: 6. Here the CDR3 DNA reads TGTGCCAGCAGTTTTGTGACAGGGGGAGGCTATGGCTACACCTTC. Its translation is CASSFVTGGGYGYTF.

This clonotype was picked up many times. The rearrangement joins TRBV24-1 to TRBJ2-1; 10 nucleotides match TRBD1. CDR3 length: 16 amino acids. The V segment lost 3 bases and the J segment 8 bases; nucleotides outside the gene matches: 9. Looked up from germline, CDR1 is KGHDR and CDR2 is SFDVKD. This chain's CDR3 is CATSDVGTGAIHEQFF. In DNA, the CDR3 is TGTGCCACCAGTGATGTGGGGACAGGGGCAATTCATGAGCAGTTCTTC.

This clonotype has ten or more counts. The CDR3 here is CASSPTLTGNEQFF. The CDR3, as DNA: TGTGCCAGCAGCCCGACCCTGACAGGGAATGAGCAGTTCTTC. The chain combines TRBV4-2 with TRBJ2-1; 7 nucleotides align to TRBD1. The CDR3 consists of 14 residues. J lost 7 bases, V lost 4 bases, and 7 bases had no gene match. Germline CDR1 and CDR2: LGHNA and YNFKEQ.

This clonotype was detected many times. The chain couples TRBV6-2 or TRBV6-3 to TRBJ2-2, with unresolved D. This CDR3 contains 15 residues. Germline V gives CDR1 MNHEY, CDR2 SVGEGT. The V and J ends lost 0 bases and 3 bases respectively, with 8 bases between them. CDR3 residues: CASSYSDKDTGELFF. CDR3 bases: TGTGCCAGCAGTTACTCGGATAAGGACACCGGGGAGCTGTTTTTT.

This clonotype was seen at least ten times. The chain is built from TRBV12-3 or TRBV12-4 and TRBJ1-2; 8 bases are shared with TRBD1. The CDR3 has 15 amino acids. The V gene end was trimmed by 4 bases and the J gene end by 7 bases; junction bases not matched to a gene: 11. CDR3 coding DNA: TGTGCCAGCAGTTCAGCAGGGACAGGCGCGATTGGCTACACCTTC. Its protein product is CASSSAGTGAIGYTF.

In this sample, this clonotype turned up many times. CDR3 sequence reads: CASSDQGYNEQFF. As DNA, the CDR3 is TGTGCCAGCAGTGACCAAGGGTACAATGAGCAGTTCTTC. The chain carries TRBV6-2 or TRBV6-3 and TRBJ2-1, with D unclear. Germline CDR1 is MNHEY and CDR2 is SVGEGT. Trimming cost V 5 bases and J 4 bases, with 9 bases left between them. This CDR3 is built from 13 residues.

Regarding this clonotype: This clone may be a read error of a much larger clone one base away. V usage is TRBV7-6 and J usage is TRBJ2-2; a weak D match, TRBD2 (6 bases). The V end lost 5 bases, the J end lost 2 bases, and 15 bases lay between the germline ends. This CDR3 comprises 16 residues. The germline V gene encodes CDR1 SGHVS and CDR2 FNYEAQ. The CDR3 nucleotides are TGTGCCAGCAGCCACCGGGGGACCGGTAACACCGGGGAGCTGTTTTTT. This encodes CASSHRGTGNTGELFF.

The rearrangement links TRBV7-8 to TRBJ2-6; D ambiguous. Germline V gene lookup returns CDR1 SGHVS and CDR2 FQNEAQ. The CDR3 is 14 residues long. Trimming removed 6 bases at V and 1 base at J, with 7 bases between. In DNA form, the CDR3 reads TGTGCCAGCAGTATCCCTTCTGGGGCCAACGTCCTGACTTTC. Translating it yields CASSIPSGANVLTF.

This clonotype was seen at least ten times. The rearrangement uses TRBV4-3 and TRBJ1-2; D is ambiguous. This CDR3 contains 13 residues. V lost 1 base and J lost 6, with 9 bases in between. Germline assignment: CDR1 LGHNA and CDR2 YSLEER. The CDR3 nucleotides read TGCGCCAGCAGCCAAGTAGCTGGGAATGGCTACACCTTC. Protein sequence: CASSQVAGNGYTF.

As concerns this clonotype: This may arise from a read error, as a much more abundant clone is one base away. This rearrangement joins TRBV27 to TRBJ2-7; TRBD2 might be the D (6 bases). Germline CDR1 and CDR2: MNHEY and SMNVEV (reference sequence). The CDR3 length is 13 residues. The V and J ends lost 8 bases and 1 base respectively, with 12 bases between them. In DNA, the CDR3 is TGTGCCAGCCGGGACGGGAGATCCTACGAGCAGTACTTC. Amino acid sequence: CASRDGRSYEQYF.